The 22 T cell receptor beta chains below come from one sample, sequenced in a study of post-analysis software for immune sequencing data. Study-level results: Comparison of patients with controls showed 4 to 6 TRBV segments more frequent in patients, TRBV5-6, TRBV5-1 and TRBV20-1 among them.

Presence of unique molecular identifiers characterized the TCR beta cDNA libraries. TCRdb called the PCR reads again in MiXCR, with one record for every CDR3 protein. The table includes around 500,000 distinct CDR3 sequences, around 36% detected once. These receptors lack a known antigen. Sequencing input: blood. These receptors all come from a girl aged 2-17 years with multiple sclerosis.

The J gene is TRBJ2-5, the V gene TRBV21-1; TRBD1 was called by the table and not checked on the DNA. TRBV21-1 corresponds to a pseudogene. This CDR3 has 16 amino acids. The CDR3 coding sequence is TGTGCCAGCAGCAAAATTATAAGGGGGACAGGCCTGGAGCAGTACTTC. This translates into CASSKIIRGTGLEQYF.

The chain uses TRBV12-3 or TRBV12-4 and TRBJ2-3; D tentatively fits TRBD1 or TRBD2 (5 bases each). The CDR3 has 14 amino acids. V lost 6 bases, J lost 6 bases, and 16 bases lay in between. CDR3 sequence reads: CASSPRGEDDTQYF. In DNA, the CDR3 is TGTGCCAGCAGCCCCAGAGGGGAAGACGATACGCAGTATTTT.

This clonotype was seen more than once but under ten times. The chain combines TRBV5-1 with TRBJ2-1, with D unresolved. Germline assignment: CDR1 SGHRS and CDR2 YFSETQ. V gave up 1 base and J gave up 8 bases, with 16 bases separating them. The CDR3 covers 15 residues. CDR3: CASSLFGQVRDEQFF. In DNA, the CDR3 is TGCGCCAGCAGCTTGTTCGGGCAAGTTAGGGATGAGCAGTTCTTC.

The rearrangement joins TRBV10-3 to TRBJ2-2, with unresolved D. The CDR3 loop spans 16 amino acids. CDR1 is ENHRY, CDR2 SYGVKD, per germline. With 7 bases removed from V and 2 bases from J, the gap between germline ends came to 17 bases. The CDR3 DNA follows: TGTGCCATCAAGGCGCGGCAGCCCACCAACACCGGGGAGCTGTTTTTT. It encodes CAIKARQPTNTGELFF.

There are a few counts of this clonotype. V usage is TRBV29-1 and J usage is TRBJ2-1; weak D call: TRBD2 (6 bases). Germline assignment: CDR1 SQVTM and CDR2 ANQGSEA. The CDR3 has 15 residues. The germline V and J ends were trimmed by 3 bases and 6 bases, with 18 bases remaining between them. The chain's CDR3 is CSVEVASAALNEQFF. CDR3 nucleotide sequence: TGCAGCGTTGAGGTCGCTAGCGCAGCCCTCAATGAGCAGTTCTTC.

Comment on this clonotype: One end of the junction does not line up with germline, which may come from a read error. V usage is TRBV3-1 and J usage is TRBJ1-5; D might be TRBD1 (6 bases). The CDR3 runs to 14 residues. The V gene's germline CDR1 is LGHDT and CDR2 YNNKEL (reference sequence). Here the CDR3 DNA reads TGTACCAGCAGCCAAAGGGGGGCCAATCAGCCCCAGCATTTT. Encoded protein: CTSSQRGANQPQHF.

This chain connects TRBV6-6 to TRBJ1-1; 12 bases align to TRBD1. Per the germline V gene, CDR1 is MNHNY and CDR2 is SVGAGI (reference sequence). Trimming at V came to 2 bases and at J to 6 bases, leaving 10 bases not matched to a gene. This CDR3 region has 17 residues. CDR3 sequence reads: CASSYRDTGQGAAEAFF. In nucleotides, the CDR3 is TGTGCCAGCAGTTACAGGGACACGGGACAGGGGGCCGCTGAAGCTTTCTTT.

The rearrangement uses TRBV20-1 and TRBJ2-7; TRBD2 matches at 7 bases. The CDR3 extends over 14 amino acids. J was trimmed by 7 bases and V by 6 bases; bases with no gene match: 15. Germline V gene data show CDR1 as DFQATT and CDR2 as SNEGSKA (reference sequence). DNA for the CDR3: TGCAGTGCCGTGGGGCGGGGGATATACAATGAGCAGTACTTC. Translating it yields CSAVGRGIYNEQYF.

The chain links TRBV20-1 to TRBJ1-5; TRBD1 aligns across 8 bases. This CDR3 is built from 16 residues. Germline CDR1 and CDR2: DFQATT and SNEGSKA (reference sequence). The V and J ends lost 4 bases and 0 bases, in that order; junction bases with no gene match: 8. The CDR3 bases are TGCAGTGCTAAAACCGGACAGGGCCTTAGCAATCAGCCCCAGCATTTT. Amino acid sequence: CSAKTGQGLSNQPQHF.

This clonotype was found a few times. J is TRBJ2-6 and V is TRBV6-2 or TRBV6-3; TRBD2 matches 7 bases. Germline lookup yields CDR1 MNHEY and CDR2 SVGEGT. Trimming at V came to 2 bases and at J to 0 bases, leaving 22 bases not matched to a gene. This CDR3 is built from 23 residues. The CDR3 sequence is CASSYHLWGGREATSSGANVLTF. CDR3 coding DNA: TGTGCCAGCAGTTACCACCTATGGGGGGGGAGGGAGGCTACAAGCTCTGGGGCCAACGTCCTGACTTTC.

This clonotype was detected only a few times. This chain joins TRBV20-1 and TRBJ2-7; a possible D gene is TRBD2 (5 bases). This CDR3 has 16 amino acids. Germline V gene lookup returns CDR1 DFQATT and CDR2 SNEGSKA (reference sequence). Trimming cost V 0 bases and J 0 bases, with 15 bases left between them. CDR3 in DNA: TGCAGTGCTAGAGATTTTAGGGCGGGTAGCTCCTACGAGCAGTACTTC. This gives the protein CSARDFRAGSSYEQYF.

This clonotype was counted between two and nine times. The J gene is TRBJ1-2, the V gene TRBV7-9, with a tentative D call TRBD1 (6 bases). Per germline, CDR1 SEHNR and CDR2 FQNEAQ (reference sequence). V was trimmed by 5 bases and J by 3 bases, leaving 16 bases between them. The CDR3 length is 15 residues. The chain's CDR3 is CASSTPGAGDYGYTF. The CDR3 region has the DNA TGTGCCAGCAGCACCCCAGGGGCCGGAGACTATGGCTACACCTTC. Using reference TRBV7-9 and TRBJ1-2 for the parts outside the CDR3, the full variable domain is DTGVSQNPRHKITKRGQNVTFRCDPISEHNRLYWYRQTLGQGPEFLTYFQNEAQLEKSRLLSDRFSAERPKGSFSTLEIQRTEQGDSAMYLCASSTPGAGDYGYTFGSGTRLTVV.

This clonotype was seen more than once but under ten times. The rearrangement uses TRBV14 and TRBJ2-7, with TRBD1 matching over 10 bases. The DNA matches TRBJ2-5 better at its end, which makes the J call doubtful. The germline gives CDR1 SGHDN, CDR2 FVKESK. CDR3 length equals 16 residues. CDR3 protein: CASSQVGQGGTGTQYF. In DNA form, the CDR3 reads TGTGCCAGCAGCCAAGTCGGACAGGGGGGGACCGGGACCCAGTACTTC.

The chain links TRBV20-1 to TRBJ2-5; TRBD2 matches 10 bases. This CDR3 has 18 amino acids. V trimming: 0 bases; J trimming: 0 bases; junction bases outside the gene matches: 10. The germline CDR1 and CDR2 sequences are DFQATT and SNEGSKA (reference sequence). CDR3 bases: TGCAGTGCTAGAGATTGGAGCGGGGGGGCTCTGTACCAAGAGACCCAGTACTTC. Protein: CSARDWSGGALYQETQYF.

This clonotype was seen only a few times. The chain recombines TRBV5-1 with TRBJ2-2, with D possibly matching TRBD2 (6 bases). Per the germline V gene, CDR1 is SGHRS and CDR2 is YFSETQ. The V end was cut by 4 bases, the J end by 0 bases, with 16 bases between. The CDR3 is made up of 17 amino acids. This CDR3 is CASSGVPGDTNTGELFF. CDR3 sequence (DNA): TGCGCCAGCAGCGGGGTCCCGGGGGATACGAACACCGGGGAGCTGTTTTTT.

The chain links TRBV5-1 to TRBJ1-1; TRBD1 agrees at 7 bases. The CDR3 has 12 amino acids. Germline V lookup: CDR1 SGHRS, CDR2 YFSETQ. The J segment lost 10 bases and the V segment lost 2 bases, leaving 5 bases of the junction unmatched. The CDR3 loop reads CASSLAGTAAFF. DNA of the CDR3: TGCGCCAGCAGCTTAGCCGGGACAGCAGCTTTCTTT.

This clonotype came up many times. The chain links TRBV6-6 to TRBJ2-7, with D perhaps given as TRBD1 or TRBD2 (6 bases each). This CDR3 is 16 amino acids long. Trimming removed 2 bases from V and 6 bases from J, with 20 bases in between. The germline V gene has CDR1 MNHNY and CDR2 SVGAGI (reference sequence). The CDR3: CASSYRRGGLMGEQYF. CDR3 nucleotides: TGTGCCAGCAGTTACCGCAGGGGAGGACTGATGGGCGAGCAGTACTTC.

This clonotype was picked up a small number of times. The chain carries TRBV20-1 and TRBJ1-4; weak D call: TRBD1 (5 bases). Germline values: CDR1 DFQATT, CDR2 SNEGSKA (reference sequence). This CDR3 region has 14 residues. Trimming cost V 2 bases and J 8 bases, with 15 bases left between them. This chain's CDR3 is CSARPGGVGEKLFF. CDR3 bases: TGCAGTGCTAGACCGGGGGGGGTTGGCGAAAAACTGTTTTTT.

The chain employs TRBV3-1 and TRBJ1-4; weak D call: TRBD1 (5 bases). The germline V gene encodes CDR1 LGHDT and CDR2 YNNKEL (reference sequence). Between the trimmed V and J ends, which lost 0 bases and 6 bases, there was a span of 14 bases. This CDR3 region has 16 residues. CDR3 loop: CASSQDFRGNDEKLFF. The CDR3 DNA follows: TGTGCCAGCAGCCAAGATTTTCGGGGGAATGATGAAAAACTGTTTTTT.

This clonotype was seen a handful of times. This rearrangement joins TRBV24-1 to TRBJ2-1, with a tentative D call TRBD2 (5 bases). Trimming removed 0 bases from V and 0 bases from J, with 8 bases in between. The CDR3 contains 16 residues. The germline CDR1 and CDR2 sequences are KGHDR and SFDVKD. The CDR3 is CATSDLPGSSYNEQFF. CDR3 nucleotide sequence: TGTGCCACCAGTGATTTGCCGGGGAGCTCCTACAATGAGCAGTTCTTC.

This clonotype was counted a few times. This chain connects TRBV9 to TRBJ2-7, with D uncertain. Trimming cost V 0 bases and J 1 base, with 8 bases left between them. The germline gives CDR1 SGDLS, CDR2 YYNGEE. This CDR3 is built from 14 residues. The CDR3 region is CASSVGGPSYEQYF. In DNA form, the CDR3 reads TGTGCCAGCAGCGTAGGTGGTCCTTCCTACGAGCAGTACTTC.

CDR3 region: CSASGDGEAFF. DNA of the CDR3: TGCAGTGCTAGTGGGGACGGTGAAGCTTTCTTT. J is TRBJ1-1 and V is TRBV20-1, with a weak D call TRBD1 (5 bases). Per the germline V gene, CDR1 is DFQATT and CDR2 is SNEGSKA (reference sequence). V lost 3 bases to trimming and J lost 7 bases, with 9 bases between them. The CDR3 has 11 amino acids.